Below are 21 T cell receptor beta chains sequenced from a single sample in a study of blood T cell repertoires in COVID-19. Profiled with immunoSEQ multiplex PCR; TCRdb holds only in-frame clones, not every one. The profile shows roughly 150,000 clones, over 75% of them singletons. The sample consisted of peripheral blood. Source of these receptors: a human donor in a cohort sampled during active COVID-19.

The chain links TRBV5-1 to TRBJ1-4; D not resolved. V was clipped by 0 bases and J by 8 bases, with 8 bases between them. This CDR3 has 13 amino acids. The germline V gene encodes CDR1 SGHRS and CDR2 YFSETQ. The DNA of the CDR3 is TGCGCCAGCAGCTTGGAAAGAGGGGAAAAACTGTTTTTT. Protein sequence: CASSLERGEKLFF.

The chain has TRBV7-2 and TRBJ1-3; D remains ambiguous. From germline, CDR1 is SGHTA and CDR2 FQGNSA. This CDR3 has 14 amino acids. V lost 2 bases and J 0 bases, leaving 5 bases between the germline ends. This CDR3 reads CASSLIASGNTIYF. The DNA for the CDR3 is TGTGCCAGCAGCTTAATAGCCTCTGGAAACACCATATATTTT.

The gene calls are TRBV5-1 and TRBJ2-2, with 9 bases matching TRBD1. The CDR3 runs to 16 residues. Losses at the gene ends were 0 bases for V and 4 bases for J; bases not matched to a gene: 4. CDR1 is SGHRS, CDR2 YFSETQ, per germline. The CDR3 DNA is TGCGCCAGCAGCTTGGCCGGGACAGGGCCCACCGGGGAGCTGTTTTTT. Translating gives CASSLAGTGPTGELFF.

This chain links TRBV19 with TRBJ1-1; 10 nucleotides match TRBD1. The CDR3 loop spans 15 amino acids. With V trimmed by 7 bases and J by 4 bases, 9 bases remained unmatched. CDR1 and CDR2 (germline): LNHDA, SQIVND (reference sequence). CDR3 region: CASKSGQGQVTEAFF. The CDR3 coding sequence is TGTGCCAGTAAATCGGGACAGGGGCAGGTCACTGAAGCTTTCTTT.

The chain couples TRBV27 to TRBJ1-1; 12 positions match TRBD1. Germline-derived CDR1 and CDR2 are MNHEY and SMNVEV (reference sequence). The CDR3 extends over 16 amino acids. V was clipped by 5 bases and J by 4 bases; unmatched bases: 8. The CDR3 loop is CASSPWDRGQFTEAFF. The CDR3 nucleotides read TGTGCCAGCAGTCCCTGGGACAGGGGGCAATTCACTGAAGCTTTCTTT.

The chain carries TRBV6-5 and TRBJ2-2; the D is unclear. Germline V gene sequence: CDR1 MNHEY, CDR2 SVGAGI. The CDR3 has 15 residues. V shed 0 bases and J shed 3 bases, with 8 bases lying between them. The CDR3: CASSYSHRDTGELFF. For the CDR3, the DNA is TGTGCCAGCAGTTACTCTCACCGGGACACCGGGGAGCTGTTTTTT.

The CDR3: CSARTSTEQYF. Here the CDR3 DNA reads TGCAGTGCTAGGACAAGCACCGAGCAGTACTTC. The chain is built from TRBV20-1 and TRBJ2-7; the D is unclear. CDR3 length: 11 amino acids. Germline CDR1 reads DFQATT; CDR2 reads SNEGSKA (reference sequence). The V gene lost 3 bases and the J gene lost 6 bases, with 9 bases spanning the gap.

This chain connects TRBV27 to TRBJ1-1; D is unclear. CDR3 size: 13 residues. Germline loops: CDR1 MNHEY, CDR2 SMNVEV (reference sequence). With 8 bases removed from V and 4 bases from J, the gap between germline ends came to 14 bases. The DNA for the CDR3 is TGTGCCAGCCGACGTCCGGGGTCCACTGAAGCTTTCTTT. Translated: CASRRPGSTEAFF.

The V and J genes are TRBV5-4 and TRBJ2-3; D is uncertain. The V end was cut by 1 base, the J end by 1 base, with 4 bases between. Germline V gives CDR1 SGHNT, CDR2 YYREEE (reference sequence). The CDR3 is 13 residues long. CDR3: CASSLQGTDTQYF. CDR3 bases: TGTGCCAGCAGCTTGCAGGGCACAGATACGCAGTATTTT.

This chain uses TRBV12-5 with TRBJ1-2; 8 bases map to TRBD1. V shed 6 bases, J shed 3 bases, and the junction held 6 bases outside the gene matches. This CDR3 region has 14 residues. Germline-derived CDR1 and CDR2 are LGHNT and FRNRAP. The CDR3 DNA sequence: TGTGCTAGTGGCTCCCTGGACAGGGACTATGGCTACACCTTC. Encoded protein: CASGSLDRDYGYTF.

The CDR3 nucleotides are TGTGCCACCACCCCGGGTACTGGAAACACCATATATTTT. Translated, it gives CATTPGTGNTIYF. The chain combines TRBV5-4 with TRBJ1-3; D unclear. Trimming pared 9 bases from V and 2 bases from J, leaving 12 bases between. CDR3 length: 13 amino acids. In germline, CDR1 is SGHNT, CDR2 YYREEE (reference sequence).

The chain recombines TRBV9 with TRBJ1-4; D perhaps matches TRBD1 (6 bases). Trimming left V 4 bases short and J 3 bases short, with 13 bases between. Germline V gives CDR1 SGDLS, CDR2 YYNGEE. The CDR3 covers 15 residues. The CDR3 is CASSPQGLSNEKLFF. Here the CDR3 DNA reads TGTGCCAGCAGCCCCCAGGGGCTTTCTAATGAAAAACTGTTTTTT.

The rearrangement uses TRBV9 and TRBJ2-1; TRBD2 aligns across 13 bases. The CDR3 is 16 amino acids. The junction had 10 bases not matched to a gene; V was cut back by 3 bases and J by 10 bases. Germline V gene lookup returns CDR1 SGDLS and CDR2 YYNGEE. CDR3 region: CASSGSLAGGIEEQFF. The CDR3 DNA is TGTGCCAGCAGCGGGTCACTAGCGGGAGGGATCGAGGAGCAGTTCTTC.

The table lists this clone with a few counts. The V call is TRBV7-9, the J call TRBJ2-5, with a tentative D call TRBD1 (5 bases). The germline gives CDR1 SEHNR, CDR2 FQNEAQ (reference sequence). The CDR3 extends over 14 amino acids. V lost 6 bases to trimming and J lost 5 bases, with 16 bases between them. The CDR3 bases are TGTGCCAGCAGTTACAACAGCCCAGGGGAGACCCAGTACTTC. Encoded protein: CASSYNSPGETQYF.

This CDR3 reads CAISPRGTGGGLYEQYF. CDR3 nucleotide sequence: TGTGCCATCAGTCCCCGCGGGACAGGGGGCGGCCTGTACGAGCAGTACTTC. The rearrangement links TRBV10-3 to TRBJ2-7, with 12 bases fitting TRBD1. From germline, CDR1 is ENHRY and CDR2 SYGVKD. Germline trimming cut 5 bases from V and 4 bases from J; bases unmatched to any gene: 12. This CDR3 region has 17 residues.

The chain recombines TRBV6-1 with TRBJ2-5; 11 bases fit TRBD1. J was trimmed by 5 bases and V by 1 base; bases with no gene match: 3. CDR3 length: 15 residues. In germline, CDR1 is MNHNS, CDR2 SASEGT. CDR3 residues: CASSEGGTGGETQYF. The CDR3 DNA sequence: TGTGCCAGCAGTGAAGGCGGGACAGGGGGGGAGACCCAGTACTTC.

This chain links TRBV11-2 with TRBJ1-6; D uncertain. The V end was cut by 11 bases, the J end by 6 bases, with 14 bases between. CDR3 length: 13 residues. Looked up from germline, CDR1 is SGHAT and CDR2 is FQNNGV. The CDR3 reads CASQKTANSPLHF. The CDR3 bases are TGTGCCTCCCAGAAAACAGCTAATTCACCCCTCCACTTT.

The CDR3 region has the DNA TGTGCCAGCAGCTTAGGCCTAGCGGGACTTAGCTCCTACAATGAGCAGTTCTTC. This translates into CASSLGLAGLSSYNEQFF. The genes are TRBV11-2 and TRBJ2-1; 9 bases fit TRBD2. The ends lost 1 base at V and 0 bases at J; junction bases unmatched: 7. Germline-derived CDR1 and CDR2 are SGHAT and FQNNGV. The CDR3 extends over 18 amino acids.

The chain is built from TRBV7-2 and TRBJ1-2; 9 bases match TRBD1. Germline V gene sequence: CDR1 SGHTA, CDR2 FQGNSA. This CDR3 has 16 amino acids. V gave up 2 bases and J gave up 2 bases; unmatched junction bases: 6. CDR3 region: CASSLNPGQGNYGYTF. CDR3 nucleotides: TGTGCCAGCAGCTTAAACCCGGGACAGGGCAACTATGGCTACACCTTC. The full variable domain, rest sourced from reference TRBV7-2 and TRBJ1-2, is GAGVSQSPSNKVTEKGKDVELRCDPISGHTALYWYRQSLGQGLEFLIYFQGNSAPDKSGLPSDRFSAERTGGSVSTLTIQRTQQEDSAVYLCASSLNPGQGNYGYTFGSGTRLTVV.

The chain carries TRBV9 and TRBJ2-3; TRBD2 matches at 8 bases. The junction had 4 bases not matched to a gene; V was cut back by 4 bases and J by 9 bases. Germline V gene data show CDR1 as SGDLS and CDR2 as YYNGEE. This CDR3 has 12 residues. The CDR3 nucleotides read TGTGCCAGCAGCCCATTAGCGGGAACGCAGTATTTT. The encoded protein is CASSPLAGTQYF.

This sequence joins TRBV3-1 (or the pseudogene TRBV3-2) and TRBJ2-3; 8 bases are shared with TRBD2. The CDR3 has 14 residues. CDR1 is LGHDT, CDR2 YNNKEL, per germline (reference sequence). V was clipped by 4 bases and J by 4 bases; unmatched bases: 4. CDR3 in amino acids: CASSPRTSPDTQYF. Written as DNA, the CDR3 is TGTGCCAGCAGCCCTCGGACTAGCCCAGATACGCAGTATTTT.